Listed below are T cell receptor beta chains from one sample, sequenced in a study of molecular identifiers for immune sequencing clone quantification. MiXCR was run by TCRdb on the PCR reads, yielding one entry per CDR3 protein. The table lists approximately 550,000 distinct CDR3 sequences, around 21% of them singletons. The sequencing sample was made of naive CD8+ T cells from blood, with Jurkat cell RNA spiked in. The source is a human donor in good health. Some libraries in this study had Jurkat cell RNA spiked in. Each CDR3 is given with its conserved first and last residue. The order of the fields is V gene, clone size, D gene, J gene, CDR3 protein, CDR3 DNA. The D gene is left open where the match is weak. The size entry is marked missing in some rows and otherwise reads once, few, many or a size class.

TRBV20-1	.	.	TRBJ2-7	CSARSRENYEQYF	TGCAGTGCTAGAAGCAGGGAAAACTACGAGCAGTACTTC
TRBV6-5	few	.	TRBJ1-2	CASRDRVYGYTF	TGTGCCAGCAGGGACAGAGTCTATGGCTACACCTTC
TRBV14	.	.	TRBJ1-1	CASSQDFGNTEAFF	TGTGCCAGCAGCCAAGATTTCGGGAACACTGAAGCTTTCTTT
TRBV19	.	.	TRBJ1-4	CASSIDPGAPEKLFF	TGTGCCAGTAGTATAGACCCGGGGGCGCCTGAAAAACTGTTTTTT
TRBV3-1	few	.	TRBJ1-3	CASSHDGSSGNTIYF	TGTGCCAGCAGCCACGACGGCAGCTCTGGAAACACCATATATTTT
TRBV6-2/TRBV6-3	.	.	TRBJ2-3	CASSEQGYTDTQYF	TGTGCCAGCAGTGAACAGGGTTACACAGATACGCAGTATTTT
TRBV20-1	.	.	TRBJ2-7	CSARPVSYEQYF	TGCAGTGCTAGACCGGTCAGCTACGAGCAGTACTTC
TRBV27	few	.	TRBJ1-5	CASSSKYNQPQHF	TGTGCCAGCAGTAGCAAGTATAATCAGCCCCAGCATTTT
TRBV7-9	few	.	TRBJ2-1	CATGPGEQFF	TGTGCCACCGGGCCTGGTGAGCAGTTCTTC
TRBV2	.	.	TRBJ2-2	CASSIVPSTTNTGELFF	TGCGCCAGCTCCATTGTTCCTAGCACAACGAACACCGGGGAGCTGTTTTTT
TRBV25-1	many	.	TRBJ2-7	CASSSSDRIYEQYF	TGTGCCAGCAGTTCGTCCGACAGAATTTACGAGCAGTACTTC
TRBV7-9	.	TRBD1	TRBJ2-7	CASSPAGTGGTYEQYF	TGTGCCAGCAGCCCCGCCGGGACAGGGGGCACCTACGAGCAGTACTTC
TRBV12-3/TRBV12-4	few	TRBD1	TRBJ2-7	CASSLAGTGGASYEQYF	TGTGCCAGCAGTTTAGCCGGGACAGGGGGCGCCTCCTACGAGCAGTACTTC
TRBV20-1	many	TRBD1	TRBJ2-3	CSAPGQETDTQYF	TGCAGTGCTCCCGGACAGGAGACAGATACGCAGTATTTT
TRBV7-9	.	TRBD1	TRBJ1-5	CASSKPGQGGSGNQPQHF	TGTGCCAGCAGCAAACCTGGACAGGGAGGGTCGGGCAATCAGCCCCAGCATTTT
TRBV27	.	.	TRBJ1-2	CASSLFPERGYTF	TGTGCCAGCAGTTTATTTCCGGAGCGCGGCTACACCTTC
TRBV6-5	.	.	TRBJ2-3	CASSGLKRTDTQCF	TGTGCCAGCAGTGGCCTTAAACGCACAGATACGCAGTGTTTT
TRBV7-9	many	TRBD1	TRBJ2-7	CASSPGTGGVEQYF	TGTGCCAGCAGCCCCGGGACAGGGGGTGTCGAGCAGTACTTC
TRBV12-3/TRBV12-4	few	TRBD1	TRBJ2-4	CASSYTGVGDIQYF	TGTGCCAGCAGCTACACAGGGGTCGGGGACATTCAGTACTTC
TRBV7-7	.	TRBD2	TRBJ2-7	CASSSSGSSEQYF	TGTGCTAGCAGCTCTAGCGGGAGTAGCGAGCAGTACTTC
TRBV10-3	.	.	TRBJ2-4	CAISETVGDIQYF	TGTGCCATCAGTGAAACAGTAGGGGACATTCAGTACTTC
TRBV9	.	.	TRBJ2-7	CASEEYGDYEQYF	TGTGCCAGCGAGGAATACGGAGACTACGAGCAGTACTTC
TRBV6-2/TRBV6-3	few	.	TRBJ2-5	CASAILGAYQETQYF	TGTGCCAGCGCCATTTTGGGGGCCTATCAAGAGACCCAGTACTTC
TRBV7-9	many	TRBD2	TRBJ2-2	CASSERDWNTGELFF	TGTGCCAGCAGTGAGCGGGACTGGAACACCGGGGAGCTGTTTTTT
TRBV2	once	TRBD1	TRBJ2-3	CASSVTGITDTQYF	TGTGCCAGCAGTGTGACAGGGATCACAGATACGCAGTATTTT
TRBV7-8	many	.	TRBJ1-4	CASSEQVLGEKLFF	TGTGCCAGCAGCGAACAGGTCCTGGGGGAAAAACTGTTTTTT
TRBV10-3	few	TRBD2	TRBJ2-5	CAISESLAGGFRRETQYF	TGTGCCATCAGTGAGTCCTTAGCGGGAGGATTTAGGAGAGAGACCCAGTACTTC